This T cell receptor beta chain is drawn from a study of identical twins. Study-level results: Twin-shared out-of-frame alpha sequences showed excess low generation probability.

Germline V gives CDR1 LGHDT, CDR2 YNNKEL (reference sequence). Unmatched junction bases numbered 9, after V lost 5 bases and J lost 1 base. The CDR3 length is 18 residues. Note on this clonotype: Its antigen is undetermined. Possible read error: a much larger clone is one base away. Here the CDR3 omits its conserved ending phenylalanine or tryptophan, so a read error is the likely source.

TCRdb fed the 5' RACE reads into MiXCR, producing one record per CDR3 protein. This table holds more than 350,000 distinct CDR3 sequences, 8.5% to 10% found once. The clonotype comes from a woman aged 50 to 60 in good health. Sequences were obtained from naive T cells sorted from blood. The V gene is TRBV3-1, the J gene TRBJ2-4; TRBD1 agrees at 12 bases. CDR3 protein: CASSSRDRGLVAKNIQYL. The DNA for the CDR3 is TGTGCCAGCAGCAGTAGGGACAGGGGGCTGGTGGCCAAAAACATTCAGTACTTG.